The 16 T cell receptor beta chains given below trace back to one sample, sequenced in a study of T-cell memory formation after mild COVID-19. Each CDR3 protein gets one entry after TCRdb re-called the 5' RACE reads with MiXCR. The sample records around 150,000 distinct CDR3 sequences, approximately 10% being singletons. Sample: PBMCs or a T cell subset sorted from them (not recorded which). The receptors were gathered from a man younger than 35 who had mild COVID-19 (a few samples of this study predate the infection). Cell type and time point are not known.

This clonotype was seen a handful of times. This sequence joins TRBV20-1 and TRBJ1-2; the D gene is possibly TRBD1 (5 bases). CDR1 DFQATT and CDR2 SNEGSKA come from the germline V gene (reference sequence). CDR3 length: 15 residues. The V and J ends lost 5 bases and 6 bases respectively, with 22 bases between them. This chain's CDR3 is CSAQPPLAGRNGYTF. DNA for the CDR3: TGCAGTGCTCAACCCCCTCTAGCAGGGAGGAATGGCTACACCTTC.

The rearrangement links TRBV4-3 to TRBJ2-3, with D possibly TRBD2 on 5 matching bases. The germline V gene encodes CDR1 LGHNA and CDR2 YSLEER. The CDR3 extends over 16 amino acids. V was pared by 0 bases and J by 6 bases, with 16 bases between. The CDR3: CASSQDKGWGADTQYF. CDR3 DNA: TGCGCCAGCAGCCAAGATAAGGGATGGGGAGCGGATACGCAGTATTTT.

This clonotype was picked up a small number of times. CDR3 loop: CASSRSRKSSTDTQYF. The CDR3 nucleotides read TGTGCCAGCAGCCGTTCCAGGAAATCGAGCACAGATACGCAGTATTTT. J is TRBJ2-3 and V is TRBV7-9; D uncertain. Trimming removed 5 bases at V and 0 bases at J, with 15 bases between. The germline gives CDR1 SEHNR, CDR2 FQNEAQ (reference sequence). The CDR3 has 16 amino acids.

This clonotype has a handful of counts. The genes are TRBV27 and TRBJ2-4; 7 bases are a match to TRBD2. The V and J ends lost 6 bases and 6 bases, in that order; junction bases with no gene match: 11. Germline values: CDR1 MNHEY, CDR2 SMNVEV (reference sequence). This CDR3 has 15 amino acids. CDR3 residues: CASRASGPRGNIQYF. The CDR3 DNA reads as TGTGCCAGCAGGGCTAGCGGACCGAGGGGAAACATTCAGTACTTC.

This clonotype was found a few times. J is TRBJ2-1 and V is TRBV5-5, with D maybe TRBD2 (7 bases). The length of the CDR3 is 15 residues. The V end lost 7 bases, the J end lost 4 bases, and 18 bases lay between the germline ends. The germline V gene encodes CDR1 SGHKS and CDR2 YYEKEE (reference sequence). CDR3 nucleotides: TGTGCCAGCCGATCAGGCGGGGGCCCATACAATGAGCAGTTCTTC. Protein product: CASRSGGGPYNEQFF. Supplemented by reference TRBV5-5 and TRBJ2-1, the full variable domain reads DAGVTQSPTHLIKTRGQQVTLRCSPISGHKSVSWYQQVLGQGPQFIFQYYEKEERGRGNFPDRFSARQFPNYSSELNVNALLLGDSALYLCASRSGGGPYNEQFFGPGTRLTVL.

This clonotype has only a few counts. This sequence joins TRBV9 and TRBJ2-3; D may match TRBD1 or TRBD2 (5 bases each). The CDR3 has 12 residues. Between the trimmed V and J ends, which lost 3 bases and 6 bases, there was a span of 8 bases. Germline CDR1 SGDLS, CDR2 YYNGEE. Here the CDR3 DNA reads TGTGCCAGCAGCGCGAGGGGCGATACGCAGTATTTT. Protein product: CASSARGDTQYF.

The gene calls are TRBV4-1 and TRBJ2-5; no reliable D call. The V end lost 0 bases, the J end lost 4 bases, and 9 bases lay between the germline ends. This CDR3 comprises 14 residues. The germline CDR1 and CDR2 sequences are MGHRA and YSYEKL. In DNA form, the CDR3 reads TGCGCCAGCAGCCAAGAAAGGACGGTAGAGACCCAGTACTTC. Protein product: CASSQERTVETQYF.

The genes are TRBV6-5 and TRBJ2-7; D may be TRBD2 (7 bases). V was shortened by 11 bases and J by 2 bases, with 13 bases between the two germline ends. Germline V gives CDR1 MNHEY, CDR2 SVGAGI. This CDR3 comprises 12 residues. This CDR3 is CACRGAPYEQYF. CDR3 DNA sequence: TGTGCCTGCCGGGGGGCTCCCTACGAGCAGTACTTC.

This clonotype was seen only a few times. V and J are TRBV6-2 or TRBV6-3 and TRBJ2-3, with D possibly matching TRBD2 (5 bases). This CDR3 has 13 residues. With 6 bases removed from V and 8 bases from J, the gap between germline ends came to 15 bases. In germline, CDR1 is MNHEY, CDR2 SVGEGT. The CDR3 nucleotides are TGTGCCAGCAGGCCACGGTCGGACTTTACGCAGTATTTT. This sequence encodes CASRPRSDFTQYF.

The rearrangement links TRBV5-1 to TRBJ2-5; perhaps D is TRBD1 or TRBD2 (6 bases each). Germline CDR1 SGHRS, CDR2 YFSETQ. Deletions cut 4 bases from V and 3 bases from J, with 13 bases between. This CDR3 spans 14 amino acids. The CDR3 coding sequence is TGCGCCAGCAGCGGGGGGCCCGCGGAAGAGACCCAGTACTTC. Translation: CASSGGPAEETQYF.

This clonotype showed up many times. The V and J genes are TRBV7-2 and TRBJ1-4, with D possibly being TRBD1 (5 bases). Per the germline V gene, CDR1 is SGHTA and CDR2 is FQGNSA. The germline V and J ends were trimmed by 3 bases and 7 bases, with 12 bases remaining between them. This CDR3 is 14 amino acids long. The CDR3 region is CASSFGGDSEKLFF. CDR3 coding DNA: TGTGCCAGCAGCTTCGGGGGGGATAGTGAAAAACTGTTTTTT.

The J gene is TRBJ1-6, the V gene TRBV11-2; D not resolved. Looked up from germline, CDR1 is SGHAT and CDR2 is FQNNGV. The CDR3 is 13 amino acids. The ends were cut back, 4 bases at V and 9 bases at J, with 10 bases in the middle. This CDR3 reads CASSSGPRSPLHF. CDR3 coding DNA: TGTGCCAGCAGCTCCGGACCGCGTTCACCCCTCCACTTT.

This clonotype has just a few counts. The V and J genes are TRBV6-2 or TRBV6-3 and TRBJ1-3, with TRBD1 as a possible D gene (6 bases). The V end was cut by 7 bases, the J end by 0 bases, with 10 bases between. The CDR3 covers 14 residues. Germline V lookup: CDR1 MNHEY, CDR2 SVGEGT. CDR3 amino acids: CASTARGSGNTIYF. CDR3 DNA: TGTGCCAGCACCGCCAGGGGCTCTGGAAACACCATATATTTT.

This rearrangement joins TRBV4-2 to TRBJ1-4; D may be TRBD1 (5 bases). The CDR3 is made up of 19 amino acids. V was shortened by 1 base and J by 3 bases, with 21 bases between the two germline ends. CDR1 is LGHNA and CDR2 is YNFKEQ in the germline V gene. The CDR3 DNA is TGTGCCAGCAGCCAAGTTGGCGGTCTCAGGGTGGTATCTAATGAAAAACTGTTTTTT. It yields the protein CASSQVGGLRVVSNEKLFF.

V gene TRBV12-3 or TRBV12-4 combines with J gene TRBJ1-1; a weak D match, TRBD1 (5 bases). CDR3 length: 15 amino acids. Trimming removed 5 bases at V and 3 bases at J, with 16 bases between. For the CDR3, the DNA is TGTGCCAGCAGTAACCCGAGGGGCTGGGACACTGAAGCTTTCTTT. This encodes CASSNPRGWDTEAFF.

This clonotype was counted between two and nine times. This rearrangement joins TRBV24-1 to TRBJ2-3, with D perhaps matching TRBD1 (5 bases). The germline CDR1 and CDR2 sequences are KGHDR and SFDVKD. The CDR3 is 12 amino acids. V lost 5 bases to trimming and J lost 8 bases, with 10 bases between them. The CDR3 spells CATSVGEGTQYF. The CDR3 DNA reads TGTGCCACCAGTGTAGGGGAAGGTACGCAGTATTTT.